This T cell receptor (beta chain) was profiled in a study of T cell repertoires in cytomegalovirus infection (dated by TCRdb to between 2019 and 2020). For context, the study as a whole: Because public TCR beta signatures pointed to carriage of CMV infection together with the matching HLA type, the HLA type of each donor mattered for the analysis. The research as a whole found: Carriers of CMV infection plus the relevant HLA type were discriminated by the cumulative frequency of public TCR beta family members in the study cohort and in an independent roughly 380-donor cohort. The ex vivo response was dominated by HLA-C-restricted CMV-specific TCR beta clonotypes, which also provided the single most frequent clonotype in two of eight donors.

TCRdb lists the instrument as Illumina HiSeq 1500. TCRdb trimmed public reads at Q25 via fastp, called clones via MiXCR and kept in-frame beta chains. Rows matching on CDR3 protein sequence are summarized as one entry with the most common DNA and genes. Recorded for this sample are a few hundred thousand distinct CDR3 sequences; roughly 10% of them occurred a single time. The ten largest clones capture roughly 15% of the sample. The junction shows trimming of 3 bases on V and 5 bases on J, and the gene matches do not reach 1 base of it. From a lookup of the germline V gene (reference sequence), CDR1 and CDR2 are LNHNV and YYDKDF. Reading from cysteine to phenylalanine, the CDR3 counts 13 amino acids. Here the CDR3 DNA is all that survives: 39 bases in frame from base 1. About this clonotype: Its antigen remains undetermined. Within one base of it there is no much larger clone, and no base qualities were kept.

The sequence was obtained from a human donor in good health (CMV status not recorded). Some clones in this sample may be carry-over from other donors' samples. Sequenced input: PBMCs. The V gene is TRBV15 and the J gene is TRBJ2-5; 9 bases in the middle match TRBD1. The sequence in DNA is TGTGCCACCAGCAGGGGACAGGGTGAGACCCAGTACTTC. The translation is CATSRGQGETQYF. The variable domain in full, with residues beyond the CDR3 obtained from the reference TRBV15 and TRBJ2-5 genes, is DAMVIQNPRYQVTQFGKPVTLSCSQTLNHNVMYWYQQKSSQAPKLLFHYYDKDFNNEADTPDNFQSRRPNTSFCFLDIRSPGLGDTAMYLCATSRGQGETQYFGPGTRLLVL.